This TCR beta chain was documented in a study of CD8 T cells in ankylosing spondylitis. General study points: Disease-linked clones displayed a CD8+ phenotype and appeared relatively rarely in peripheral blood.

TCRdb re-derived calls from the 5' RACE reads in MiXCR, one entry per CDR3 protein. Of about 42,000 distinct CDR3 sequences in the sample, 2.7% are singletons; the top ten hold approximately 4.5%. There are many counts of this clonotype. Antigen specificity is unknown. Trimming took 3 bases from V and 4 from J, leaving 13 bases between them. The CDR3 is 15 residues long. Germline V CDR1 and CDR2: SGDLS, YYNGEE. The sequencing sample was made of blood, either unsorted or a sorted T cell fraction (not recorded which). The chain recombines TRBV9 with TRBJ1-4, with D perhaps TRBD1 (5 bases). The origin of this receptor is a male donor with ankylosing spondylitis or in good health (not recorded which). CDR3 DNA sequence: TGTGCCAGCAGCGACCTCCGGGACGTTAATGAAAAACTGTTTTTT. Translating gives CASSDLRDVNEKLFF.